Presented here are 23 T cell receptor beta chains from one specimen sequenced in a study of cytomegalovirus exposure and HLA in healthy donors. Primers for the PCR totalled 60 Vbeta and 13 Jbeta. Data came from immunoSEQ multiplex PCR; TCRdb stores just in-frame clones and leaves some out. The sample comprises roughly 150,000 clones, 65% to 85% of which are singletons, and roughly 4.3% rests with the top ten. Sequencing was carried out using PBMCs. The receptors here all came from a male donor in good health and CMV-seronegative.

This chain connects TRBV7-9 to TRBJ2-7; TRBD2 matches at 8 bases. Germline V gene sequence: CDR1 SEHNR, CDR2 FQNEAQ (reference sequence). This CDR3 spans 15 amino acids. After removal of 1 base from V and 2 bases from J, the junction contained 4 bases not matched to a gene. The CDR3 region has the DNA TGTGCCAGCAGCTTAGGGACTAGCCATACCTACGAGCAGTACTTC. Translation: CASSLGTSHTYEQYF. Drawing the rest from reference TRBV7-9 and TRBJ2-7, the complete variable domain is DTGVSQNPRHKITKRGQNVTFRCDPISEHNRLYWYRQTLGQGPEFLTYFQNEAQLEKSRLLSDRFSAERPKGSFSTLEIQRTEQGDSAMYLCASSLGTSHTYEQYFGPGTRLTVT.

This chain joins TRBV11-2 and TRBJ2-5, with TRBD2 matching over 7 bases. Germline CDR1 and CDR2: SGHAT and FQNNGV. With V trimmed by 2 bases and J by 4 bases, 16 bases remained unmatched. CDR3 size: 18 residues. The CDR3 DNA reads TGTGCCAGCAGCTTAAGGTTTGCGGGAGAGACCGGAGGAGAGACCCAGTACTTC. Translating gives CASSLRFAGETGGETQYF.

The chain carries TRBV19 and TRBJ2-2, with 7 bases lining up with TRBD1. CDR3 length: 15 residues. Germline V CDR1 and CDR2: LNHDA, SQIVND (reference sequence). The trim removed 4 bases at V and 3 bases at J, leaving 5 bases unmatched. In DNA form, the CDR3 reads TGTGCCAGTAGTACGGACAGGAGAGACACCGGGGAGCTGTTTTTT. Translation gives CASSTDRRDTGELFF.

The genes are TRBV5-1 and TRBJ2-7; D gene ambiguous. The V gene lost 0 bases and the J gene lost 2 bases, with 9 bases spanning the gap. This CDR3 comprises 14 residues. Germline V gives CDR1 SGHRS, CDR2 YFSETQ. The CDR3 DNA sequence: TGCGCCAGCAGCTTGGAGAACGCAGCCTACGAGCAGTACTTC. This codes for CASSLENAAYEQYF.

This chain connects TRBV6-5 to TRBJ2-3; D is possibly TRBD1 (5 bases). Germline CDR1 MNHEY, CDR2 SVGAGI. The CDR3 totals 16 residues. V lost 0 bases to trimming and J lost 0 bases, with 10 bases between them. CDR3 loop: CASSYSRGRSTDTQYF. The CDR3 bases are TGTGCCAGCAGTTACTCAAGGGGAAGGAGCACAGATACGCAGTATTTT.

V is TRBV5-1 and J is TRBJ1-2; TRBD1 might be the D (5 bases). The CDR3 sequence is 14 residues long. Trimming pared 0 bases from V and 8 bases from J, leaving 14 bases between. Germline V gene lookup returns CDR1 SGHRS and CDR2 YFSETQ. As DNA, the CDR3 is TGCGCCAGCAGCTTGGAACCCAGGGAGGGAGGCTACACCTTC. Amino acid sequence: CASSLEPREGGYTF. Together with reference TRBV5-1 and TRBJ1-2, the CDR3 gives the full variable domain: KAGVTQTPRYLIKTRGQQVTLSCSPISGHRSVSWYQQTPGQGLQFLFEYFSETQRNKGNFPGRFSGRQFSNSRSEMNVSTLELGDSALYLCASSLEPREGGYTFGSGTRLTVV.

This rearrangement joins TRBV7-6 to TRBJ2-7; maybe TRBD1 (5 bases). This CDR3 is 14 amino acids long. Germline V lookup: CDR1 SGHVS, CDR2 FNYEAQ. The ends were cut back, 5 bases at V and 0 bases at J, with 11 bases in the middle. The DNA of the CDR3 is TGTGCCAGCAGCCAGACAGCGAACTCCTACGAGCAGTACTTC. Amino acids: CASSQTANSYEQYF.

This clone was detected a few times. This sequence joins TRBV7-9 and TRBJ1-1; no clear D. This CDR3 contains 13 residues. CDR1 SEHNR and CDR2 FQNEAQ come from the germline V gene (reference sequence). V shed 5 bases and J shed 0 bases, with 7 bases lying between them. The CDR3 bases are TGTGCCAGCAGCCAAACAGTGAACACTGAAGCTTTCTTT. Its translation: CASSQTVNTEAFF.

The V gene is TRBV10-3, the J gene TRBJ2-7; D unresolved. The germline V gene has CDR1 ENHRY and CDR2 SYGVKD. V dropped 2 bases and J dropped 1 base, with 6 bases sitting between them. The CDR3 has 13 amino acids. CDR3 in DNA: TGTGCCATCAGTGAGGGGCTATCCTACGAGCAGTACTTC. Translated: CAISEGLSYEQYF.

The chain couples TRBV5-4 to TRBJ2-5, with 9 bases identical to TRBD2. The ends lost 4 bases at V and 1 base at J; junction bases unmatched: 5. The CDR3 length is 15 residues. The germline V gene has CDR1 SGHNT and CDR2 YYREEE (reference sequence). The CDR3 DNA reads TGTGCCAGCAGCGGGAAGACTAGCGGCCAAGAGACCCAGTACTTC. Protein sequence: CASSGKTSGQETQYF.

The gene calls are TRBV28 and TRBJ1-5, with D possibly being TRBD1 (6 bases). The germline V and J ends were trimmed by 8 bases and 2 bases, with 13 bases remaining between them. CDR3 size: 14 residues. Per germline, CDR1 MDHEN and CDR2 SYDVKM. Written as DNA, the CDR3 is TGTGCCAGCTTATCAGGGGTTGGCAATCAGCCCCAGCATTTT. It yields the protein CASLSGVGNQPQHF.

This clone was detected only once. The chain links TRBV28 to TRBJ2-5; TRBD1 might be the D (5 bases). The J call may not be correct, given that the DNA end is closer to TRBJ2-7. Germline loops: CDR1 MDHEN, CDR2 SYDVKM. CDR3 length: 14 residues. CDR3 region: CASNRAGQNYEQYF. The CDR3 DNA sequence: TGTGCCAGCAATCGGGCAGGACAAAACTACGAGCAGTACTTC.

J is TRBJ2-7 and V is TRBV28, with 9 nucleotides matching TRBD1. Germline loops: CDR1 MDHEN, CDR2 SYDVKM. The CDR3 extends over 15 amino acids. J lost 3 bases, V lost 7 bases, and 10 bases had no gene match. CDR3 protein: CASIAPGGQGYEQYF. The DNA of the CDR3 is TGTGCCAGCATCGCGCCTGGGGGACAGGGCTACGAGCAGTACTTC.

This clone was counted only a few times. Mismatch with germline at one junction end may stem from a read error. The chain employs TRBV27 and TRBJ2-7, with 9 bases aligning to TRBD1. The germline V gene encodes CDR1 MNHEY and CDR2 SMNVEV (reference sequence). This CDR3 is 14 amino acids long. The CDR3 DNA is TGTGCCAGCAGTCTATCCGGGACAGGGCTCGAGCAGTACTTC. Residues: CASSLSGTGLEQYF.

The chain uses TRBV6-1 and TRBJ2-2, with D perhaps TRBD1 (6 bases). V was pared by 7 bases and J by 6 bases, with 18 bases between. The CDR3 consists of 15 residues. Germline values: CDR1 MNHNS, CDR2 SASEGT. The CDR3 is CASKVTGSGAGELFF. The CDR3, as DNA: TGTGCCAGCAAAGTAACAGGGTCAGGGGCCGGGGAGCTGTTTTTT.

CDR3 nucleotide sequence: TGTGCCAGCAGCCACGGGACAGGGGGAAAGACTGAAGCTTTCTTT. It codes for CASSHGTGGKTEAFF. This chain connects TRBV11-2 to TRBJ1-1; 11 bases align to TRBD1. This CDR3 has 15 residues. Germline V gene data show CDR1 as SGHAT and CDR2 as FQNNGV. V lost 5 bases to trimming and J lost 5 bases; unmatched junction nucleotides: 7.

This clone was counted only a few times. This chain uses TRBV6-1 with TRBJ2-3; D is unclear. V gave up 0 bases and J gave up 3 bases, with 4 bases separating them. Germline loops: CDR1 MNHNS, CDR2 SASEGT. This CDR3 spans 13 amino acids. CDR3 sequence: CASSEAGTDTQYF. The CDR3, as DNA: TGTGCCAGCAGTGAAGCCGGTACAGATACGCAGTATTTT.

The rearrangement joins TRBV11-2 to TRBJ2-1, with TRBD2 matching 10 bases. This CDR3 has 15 amino acids. V was pared by 5 bases and J by 9 bases, with 10 bases of the junction left unmatched. Germline V gene data show CDR1 as SGHAT and CDR2 as FQNNGV. The CDR3 here is CASSPRERGGPEQFF. CDR3 nucleotides: TGTGCCAGCAGCCCCAGGGAGCGGGGGGGCCCTGAGCAGTTCTTC.

This rearrangement joins TRBV14 to TRBJ2-3, with TRBD2 identical over 13 bases. The germline V gene has CDR1 SGHDN and CDR2 FVKESK. With 0 bases clipped from V and 6 bases from J, the junction kept 9 bases outside the gene matches. This CDR3 comprises 18 residues. The CDR3 sequence is CASSQDAGLAGAWDTQYF. CDR3 DNA sequence: TGTGCCAGCAGCCAAGATGCCGGACTAGCGGGAGCTTGGGATACGCAGTATTTT.

The V and J genes are TRBV6-5 and TRBJ1-1; 7 bases are shared with TRBD1. Per germline, CDR1 MNHEY and CDR2 SVGAGI. The V segment lost 2 bases and the J segment 0 bases; nucleotides outside the gene matches: 0. This CDR3 is built from 14 residues. The CDR3 sequence: CASSYGTVNTEAFF. As DNA, the CDR3 is TGTGCCAGCAGTTACGGGACAGTGAACACTGAAGCTTTCTTT.

The chain uses TRBV15 and TRBJ2-7; the D gene is possibly TRBD1 (5 bases). The CDR3 runs 13 residues. Germline CDR1 reads LNHNV; CDR2 reads YYDKDF (reference sequence). The V end lost 2 bases, the J end lost 6 bases, and 11 bases lay between the germline ends. The CDR3 is CATSRPTASEQYF. CDR3 sequence (DNA): TGTGCCACCAGCAGACCGACAGCGTCCGAGCAGTACTTC.

This clone has more than one count but fewer than ten. This sequence joins TRBV5-1 and TRBJ2-7; the match to TRBD1 covers 9 bases. The CDR3 has 16 amino acids. The V and J ends lost 2 bases and 1 base, in that order; junction bases with no gene match: 7. Looked up from germline, CDR1 is SGHRS and CDR2 is YFSETQ. This chain's CDR3 is CASSLESGTGSYEQYF. The DNA of the CDR3 is TGCGCCAGCAGCTTAGAGTCCGGGACAGGGTCCTACGAGCAGTACTTC.

The V gene is TRBV7-9, the J gene TRBJ2-7, with 7 bases matching TRBD1. Germline CDR1 is SEHNR and CDR2 is FQNEAQ (reference sequence). The CDR3 has 14 residues. With 4 bases clipped from V and 0 bases from J, the junction kept 3 bases outside the gene matches. The CDR3 DNA sequence: TGTGCCAGCAGCTCCAGGGACAGCTCCTACGAGCAGTACTTC. Encoded protein: CASSSRDSSYEQYF.